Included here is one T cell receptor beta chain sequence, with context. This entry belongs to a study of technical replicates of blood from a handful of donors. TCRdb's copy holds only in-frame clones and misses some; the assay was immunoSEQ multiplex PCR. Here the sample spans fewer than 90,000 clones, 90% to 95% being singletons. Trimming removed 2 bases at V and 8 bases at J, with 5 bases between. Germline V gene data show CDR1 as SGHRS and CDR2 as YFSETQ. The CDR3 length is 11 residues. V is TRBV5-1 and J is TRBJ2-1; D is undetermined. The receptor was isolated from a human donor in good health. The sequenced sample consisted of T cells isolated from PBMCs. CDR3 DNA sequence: TGCGCCAGCAGCTTTTTCGATGAGCAGTTCTTC. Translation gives CASSFFDEQFF.